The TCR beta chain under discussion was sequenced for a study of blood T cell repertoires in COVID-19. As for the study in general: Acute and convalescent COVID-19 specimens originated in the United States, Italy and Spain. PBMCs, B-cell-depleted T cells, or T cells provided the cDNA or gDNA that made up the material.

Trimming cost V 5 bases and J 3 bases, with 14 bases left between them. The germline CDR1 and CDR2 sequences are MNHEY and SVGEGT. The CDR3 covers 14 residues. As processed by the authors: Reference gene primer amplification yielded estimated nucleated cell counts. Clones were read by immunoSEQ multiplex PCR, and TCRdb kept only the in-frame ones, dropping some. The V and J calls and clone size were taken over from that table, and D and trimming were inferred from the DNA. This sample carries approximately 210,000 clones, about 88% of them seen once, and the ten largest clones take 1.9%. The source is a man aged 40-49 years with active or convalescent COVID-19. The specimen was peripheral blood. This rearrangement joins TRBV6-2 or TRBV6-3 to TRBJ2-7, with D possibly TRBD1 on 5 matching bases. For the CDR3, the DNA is TGTGCCAGCAGTCGCAGGGTATCGGGCTACGAGCAGTACTTC. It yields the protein CASSRRVSGYEQYF.